The TCR beta chain described here comes from a study of CD8+ T cells in alopecia areata. Trimming left V 2 bases short and J 2 bases short, with 8 bases between. This CDR3 comprises 14 residues. Per germline, CDR1 SGHDT and CDR2 YYEEEE. Extraction and reverse transcription of RNA yielded cDNA as the sequencing template. Method: immunoSEQ multiplex PCR; TCRdb's copy keeps in-frame clones and lacks some. The sample records about 100,000 clones, roughly 84% being singletons. Treatment noted: oral pan-JAK inhibitor, 5-10 mg twice daily. This receptor was obtained from a human donor with alopecia areata. The chain carries TRBV5-6 and TRBJ2-1; maybe TRBD1 (6 bases). The sample consisted of CD8+ T cells sorted from blood, taken at week 24, from a patient treated with tofacitinib. CDR3 bases: TGTGCCAGCAGCTTAGGGGACACCTACAATGAGCAGTTCTTC. Amino acid sequence: CASSLGDTYNEQFF.